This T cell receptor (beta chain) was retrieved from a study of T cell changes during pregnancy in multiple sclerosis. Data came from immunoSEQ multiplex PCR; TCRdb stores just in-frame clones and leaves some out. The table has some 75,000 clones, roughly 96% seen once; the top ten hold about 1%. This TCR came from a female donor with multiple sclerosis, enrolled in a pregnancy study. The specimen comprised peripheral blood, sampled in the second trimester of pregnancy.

The CDR3 nucleotides read TGTGCCAGTAGGGACAGGGAAGGGTGGGAGACCCAGTACTTC. Its translation: CASRDREGWETQYF. V is TRBV19 and J is TRBJ2-5, with 8 bases fitting TRBD1. This CDR3 is 14 amino acids long. Trimming removed 6 bases from V and 5 bases from J; junction bases left unmatched: 8. The germline CDR1 and CDR2 sequences are LNHDA and SQIVND (reference sequence). The full variable domain, with the rest looked up from reference TRBV19 and TRBJ2-5, is DGGITQSPKYLFRKEGQNVTLSCEQNLNHDAMYWYRQDPGQGLRLIYYSQIVNDFQKGDIAEGYSVSREKKESFPLTVTSAQKNPTAFYLCASRDREGWETQYFGPGTRLLVL.